A selection of T cell receptor beta chains follows, all from one sample in a study of CD8 T cells in Susac syndrome. TCRdb reprocessed the immunoSEQ multiplex PCR reads with MiXCR, giving one entry per CDR3 protein. Here the sample spans about 190,000 distinct CDR3 sequences, 90% to 96% being singletons. Sequencing was done on a sample of CD4+ T cells from PBMCs. The receptors here all came from a human donor with Susac syndrome. Both conserved end residues are part of each CDR3. The D gene is left open where the match is weak. Expanded clones get a size class; other rows say once, few or many, or leave the size out.

D gene	V gene	J gene	clone size	CDR3 protein	CDR3 DNA
NA	TRBV20-1	TRBJ1-6	once	CSARGPDLDSPLHF	TGCAGTGCTAGAGGGCCAGACCTCGATTCACCCCTCCACTTT
TRBD1	TRBV12-3/TRBV12-4	TRBJ2-5	NA	CASSARDRVETQYF	TGTGCCAGCAGTGCCCGGGACAGGGTGGAGACCCAGTACTTC
NA	TRBV6-5	TRBJ1-2	NA	CASSPMDSYGYTF	TGTGCCAGCAGCCCGATGGACAGCTATGGCTACACCTTC
NA	TRBV12-3/TRBV12-4	TRBJ2-7	NA	CASSLWMGEQYF	TGTGCCAGCAGTTTATGGATGGGGGAGCAGTACTTC
NA	TRBV29-1	TRBJ2-5	NA	CSAGGGPQETQYF	TGCAGCGCTGGGGGCGGCCCCCAAGAGACCCAGTACTTC
TRBD1	TRBV19	TRBJ1-5	NA	CASSIRQGHQPQHF	TGTGCCAGTAGTATTCGACAGGGGCATCAGCCCCAGCATTTT
TRBD1	TRBV29-1	TRBJ1-1	once	CSAMTGVVNTEAFF	TGCAGCGCCATGACAGGGGTCGTGAACACTGAAGCTTTCTTT
TRBD2	TRBV12-3/TRBV12-4	TRBJ2-1	once	CASSNRLAGGRDEQFF	TGTGCCAGCAGTAACCGACTAGCGGGGGGGCGGGATGAGCAGTTCTTC
TRBD1	TRBV19	TRBJ1-1	NA	CASRHRGGNTEAFF	TGTGCCAGTAGGCACAGGGGGGGTAACACTGAAGCTTTCTTT
TRBD1	TRBV7-2	TRBJ2-7	once	CASSLDRGYGEQYF	TGTGCCAGCAGCCTGGACAGGGGTTACGGCGAGCAGTACTTC
NA	TRBV30	TRBJ2-7	NA	CAWSAAGTHARFSYEQYF	TGTGCCTGGAGTGCAGCCGGGACGCACGCCCGCTTTTCCTACGAGCAGTACTTC